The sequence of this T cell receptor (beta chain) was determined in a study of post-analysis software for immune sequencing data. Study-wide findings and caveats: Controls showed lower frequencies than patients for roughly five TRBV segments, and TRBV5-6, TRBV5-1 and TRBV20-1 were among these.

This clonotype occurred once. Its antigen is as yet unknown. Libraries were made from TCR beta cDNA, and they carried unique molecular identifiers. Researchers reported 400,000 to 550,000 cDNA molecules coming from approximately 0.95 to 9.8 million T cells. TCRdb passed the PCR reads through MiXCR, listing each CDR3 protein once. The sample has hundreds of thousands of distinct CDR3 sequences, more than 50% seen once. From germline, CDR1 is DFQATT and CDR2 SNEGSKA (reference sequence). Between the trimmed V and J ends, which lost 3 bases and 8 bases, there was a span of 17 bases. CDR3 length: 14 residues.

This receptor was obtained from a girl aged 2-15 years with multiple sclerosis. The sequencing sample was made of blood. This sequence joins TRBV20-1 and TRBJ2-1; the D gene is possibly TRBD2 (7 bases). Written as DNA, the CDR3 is TGCAGTGCTAGTTGGGGGGGGGCCCGAGATGAGCAGTTCTTC. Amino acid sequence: CSASWGGARDEQFF.